The 21 T cell receptor beta chains below all came from one sample that was sequenced in a study of shared clonotypes between healthy human individuals. Clones were read by immunoSEQ multiplex PCR, and TCRdb kept only the in-frame ones, dropping some. The sample lists 2,500,000 or so clones, around 94% occurring once. The sample comprised naive CD4+ T cells sorted from blood. Subset in this sample: CD45RA+ positively selected. These receptors were collected from a man aged 18 to 30 in good health.

The V call is TRBV5-1, the J call TRBJ2-1; D is possibly TRBD2 (5 bases). This CDR3 has 14 amino acids. V lost 3 bases to trimming and J lost 3 bases, with 10 bases between them. Germline-derived CDR1 and CDR2 are SGHRS and YFSETQ. CDR3 nucleotides: TGCGCCAGCAGCTCTACCGGGAACTACAATGAGCAGTTCTTC. It specifies CASSSTGNYNEQFF.

This clone was seen just once. The chain couples TRBV7-9 to TRBJ2-4; D uncertain. Germline CDR1 is SEHNR and CDR2 is FQNEAQ (reference sequence). Trimming took off 5 bases at V and 0 bases at J, with 17 bases between the two ends. The CDR3 has 17 residues. The CDR3 loop reads CASSATSTPLAKNIQYF. The CDR3, as DNA: TGTGCCAGCAGCGCCACTTCGACCCCATTAGCCAAAAACATTCAGTACTTC.

The CDR3 DNA follows: TGTGCCTGGAGTGGTTATAGTCGGGAGACCCAGTACTTC. Its translation: CAWSGYSRETQYF. The chain carries TRBV30 and TRBJ2-5; D gene ambiguous. The germline V gene encodes CDR1 GTSNPN and CDR2 SVGIG (reference sequence). The V end was cut by 1 base, the J end by 5 bases, with 11 bases between. The CDR3 has 13 residues.

This chain uses TRBV4-1 with TRBJ2-2; 9 bases match TRBD2. This CDR3 is 18 amino acids long. The V segment lost 4 bases and the J segment 1 base; nucleotides outside the gene matches: 10. CDR1 is MGHRA and CDR2 is YSYEKL in the germline V gene. DNA of the CDR3: TGCGCCAGCAGCCCGGCGGTGGGGCGGGAGGGGAACACCGGGGAGCTGTTTTTT. As protein: CASSPAVGREGNTGELFF.

Regarding this clone: This CDR3 is also generated by other DNA sequences in the sample. The chain recombines TRBV7-9 with TRBJ2-5; no definite D call. The germline gives CDR1 SEHNR, CDR2 FQNEAQ (reference sequence). V shed 1 base and J shed 1 base, with 4 bases lying between them. This CDR3 region has 13 residues. CDR3 nucleotides: TGTGCCAGCAGCTTAGACAGCCAAGAGACCCAGTACTTC. Protein sequence: CASSLDSQETQYF.

CDR3: CASSPPRAALSEQYF. The CDR3 DNA is TGTGCCAGCAGCCCCCCGAGAGCGGCGCTCTCCGAGCAGTACTTC. V gene TRBV6-5 combines with J gene TRBJ2-7; D is perhaps TRBD2 (5 bases). CDR1 is MNHEY, CDR2 SVGAGI, per germline. This CDR3 spans 15 amino acids. The V end was cut by 6 bases, the J end by 6 bases, with 21 bases between.

This chain uses TRBV10-3 with TRBJ1-2, with TRBD1 matching over 7 bases. Losses at the gene ends were 6 bases for V and 2 bases for J; bases not matched to a gene: 6. This CDR3 has 14 residues. Germline values: CDR1 ENHRY, CDR2 SYGVKD. Here the CDR3 DNA reads TGTGCCATCAGCCAAGACAGGGAGAACTATGGCTACACCTTC. Protein sequence: CAISQDRENYGYTF.

The chain recombines TRBV6-6 with TRBJ1-1; maybe TRBD1 (5 bases). The length of the CDR3 is 13 residues. Germline V gene lookup returns CDR1 MNHNY and CDR2 SVGAGI (reference sequence). The V gene lost 2 bases and the J gene lost 10 bases, with 14 bases spanning the gap. The DNA of the CDR3 is TGTGCCAGCAGTTACCAAGACAGCCCGCGAGCTTTCTTT. Protein product: CASSYQDSPRAFF.

This chain joins TRBV7-2 and TRBJ2-3; 14 bases agree with TRBD2. Germline values: CDR1 SGHTA, CDR2 FQGNSA. This CDR3 has 15 amino acids. With 5 bases clipped from V and 6 bases from J, the junction kept 4 bases outside the gene matches. The CDR3 coding sequence is TGTGCCAGCAGCCCCCGACTAGCGGGAGGGGATACGCAGTATTTT. It encodes CASSPRLAGGDTQYF.

The chain recombines TRBV5-4 with TRBJ2-3; D might be TRBD1 or TRBD2, each matching 6 bases. V was pared by 7 bases and J by 1 base, with 10 bases between. CDR3 size: 13 residues. Germline values: CDR1 SGHNT, CDR2 YYREEE (reference sequence). The CDR3 loop is CASGQRGTDTQYF. The CDR3 nucleotides are TGTGCCAGCGGACAGCGGGGCACAGATACGCAGTATTTT.

The V gene is TRBV13, the J gene TRBJ1-2, with D possibly TRBD1 on 5 matching bases. Per germline, CDR1 PRHDT and CDR2 FYEKMQ (reference sequence). The CDR3 length is 16 residues. Trimming removed 0 bases from V and 7 bases from J, with 18 bases in between. This CDR3 is CASSLGRRGAASGYTF. The CDR3 coding sequence is TGTGCCAGCAGCTTAGGCCGAAGAGGGGCGGCTAGTGGCTACACCTTC.

J is TRBJ2-1 and V is TRBV19; no definite D call. The V gene's germline CDR1 is LNHDA and CDR2 SQIVND (reference sequence). CDR3 length equals 14 residues. V gave up 3 bases and J gave up 1 base, with 7 bases separating them. DNA for the CDR3: TGTGCCAGTAGTATTACTCATTCCTACAATGAGCAGTTCTTC. Translating it yields CASSITHSYNEQFF.

The chain has TRBV5-6 and TRBJ2-7, with 11 bases fitting TRBD2. The germline V gene encodes CDR1 SGHDT and CDR2 YYEEEE. Germline trimming cut 0 bases from V and 9 bases from J; bases unmatched to any gene: 8. The CDR3 runs to 15 residues. The CDR3 DNA follows: TGTGCCAGCAGCTTGGCCGTGTTAGCGGGAGGGGCGCAGTACTTC. It specifies CASSLAVLAGGAQYF. The entire variable domain, with the rest obtained from reference TRBV5-6 and TRBJ2-7, is as follows: DAGVTQSPTHLIKTRGQQVTLRCSPKSGHDTVSWYQQALGQGPQFIFQYYEEEERQRGNFPDRFSGHQFPNYSSELNVNALLLGDSALYLCASSLAVLAGGAQYFGPGTRLTVT.

The chain recombines TRBV29-1 with TRBJ1-2; D is unclear. Between the trimmed V and J ends, which lost 4 bases and 4 bases, there was a span of 16 bases. Germline CDR1 SQVTM, CDR2 ANQGSEA. This CDR3 has 14 residues. CDR3 DNA: TGCAGCGTTGCTGGGAGTAAAGGTGCCTATGGCTACACCTTC. Translation gives CSVAGSKGAYGYTF.

The rearrangement uses TRBV7-9 and TRBJ2-1, with 11 bases lining up with TRBD2. V was clipped by 10 bases and J by 5 bases; unmatched bases: 10. Germline V lookup: CDR1 SEHNR, CDR2 FQNEAQ (reference sequence). CDR3 length equals 15 residues. CDR3 sequence reads: CAILPGGLADNEQFF. CDR3 in DNA: TGTGCCATCCTTCCCGGGGGACTAGCGGACAATGAGCAGTTCTTC. Full variable domain (outside the CDR3, taken from reference TRBV7-9 and TRBJ2-1): DTGVSQNPRHKITKRGQNVTFRCDPISEHNRLYWYRQTLGQGPEFLTYFQNEAQLEKSRLLSDRFSAERPKGSFSTLEIQRTEQGDSAMYLCAILPGGLADNEQFFGPGTRLTVL.

The V gene is TRBV10-3, the J gene TRBJ1-6, with a tentative D call TRBD1 (5 bases). Germline CDR1 ENHRY, CDR2 SYGVKD. Trimming left V 3 bases short and J 5 bases short, with 11 bases between. The CDR3 is 15 residues long. The CDR3 DNA is TGTGCCATCAGTGAAGGGGCAGCTAATAATTCACCCCTCCACTTT. It specifies CAISEGAANNSPLHF.

The CDR3 DNA follows: TGCGCCAGCAGCATGCCTAGCCCGGGGGAGACCCAGTACTTC. Translation gives CASSMPSPGETQYF. The V and J genes are TRBV5-1 and TRBJ2-5, with D possibly matching TRBD2 (5 bases). The CDR3 length is 14 residues. Germline values: CDR1 SGHRS, CDR2 YFSETQ. Deletions cut 4 bases from V and 5 bases from J, with 15 bases between.

The chain is built from TRBV10-3 and TRBJ2-7, with TRBD2 matching 12 bases. The CDR3 length is 16 residues. The V gene's germline CDR1 is ENHRY and CDR2 SYGVKD. J lost 7 bases, V lost 4 bases, and 11 bases had no gene match. The CDR3 DNA is TGTGCCATCAGTGGGGGGCTAGCGGGAGGGCCAGGTGAGCAGTACTTC. Amino acid sequence: CAISGGLAGGPGEQYF.

Worth noting for this clone: At the DNA level, this CDR3 is encoded by other sequences in the same sample as well. In DNA form, the CDR3 reads TGCGCCAGCAGCTCGGGGGGAGTCACAGATACGCAGTATTTT. Its translation is CASSSGGVTDTQYF. V gene TRBV5-1 combines with J gene TRBJ2-3, with 7 nucleotides matching TRBD2. CDR3 size: 14 residues. V shed 3 bases and J 2 bases; nucleotides not matched to a gene: 3. The germline V gene has CDR1 SGHRS and CDR2 YFSETQ.

This clone was detected a few times. The chain combines TRBV2 with TRBJ1-2; D is unresolved. With 3 bases removed from V and 8 bases from J, the gap between germline ends came to 19 bases. This CDR3 has 15 amino acids. The V gene's germline CDR1 is SNHLY and CDR2 FYNNEI. The CDR3 DNA follows: TGTGCCAGCAGTGAGCAACCTTCCCCGATCGGAGGCTACACCTTC. This encodes CASSEQPSPIGGYTF.

The sample holds a few counts of this clone. This CDR3 is CASSHSWGDRYNEQFF. CDR3 nucleotide sequence: TGTGCCAGCAGCCACTCATGGGGGGATAGATACAATGAGCAGTTCTTC. This chain uses TRBV7-9 with TRBJ2-1; weak D call: TRBD2 (6 bases). Trimming removed 5 bases at V and 4 bases at J, with 18 bases between. Germline lookup yields CDR1 SEHNR and CDR2 FQNEAQ (reference sequence). The CDR3 covers 16 residues.